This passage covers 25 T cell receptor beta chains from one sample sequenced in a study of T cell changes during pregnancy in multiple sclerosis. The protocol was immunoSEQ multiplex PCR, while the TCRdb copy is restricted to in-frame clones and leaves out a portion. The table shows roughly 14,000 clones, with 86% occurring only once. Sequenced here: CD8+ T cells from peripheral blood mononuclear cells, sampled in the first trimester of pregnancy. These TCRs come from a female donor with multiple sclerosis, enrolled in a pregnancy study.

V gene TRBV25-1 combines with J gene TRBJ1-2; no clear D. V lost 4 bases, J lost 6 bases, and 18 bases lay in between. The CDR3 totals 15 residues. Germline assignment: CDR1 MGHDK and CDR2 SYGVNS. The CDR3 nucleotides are TGTGCCAGCAGTGCTTCAAGCGGCGGTTGGGATGGCTACACCTTC. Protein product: CASSASSGGWDGYTF.

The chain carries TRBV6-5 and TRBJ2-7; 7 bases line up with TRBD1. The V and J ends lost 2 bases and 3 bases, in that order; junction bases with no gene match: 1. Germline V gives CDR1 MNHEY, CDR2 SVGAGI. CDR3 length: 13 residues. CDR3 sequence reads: CASSYGTVYEQYF. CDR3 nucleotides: TGTGCCAGCAGTTACGGGACAGTCTACGAGCAGTACTTC.

CDR3 nucleotides: TGTGCCACCTCGACTAGCGGGTACTACGAGCAGTACTTC. It codes for CATSTSGYYEQYF. The V and J genes are TRBV6-1 and TRBJ2-7; 10 nucleotides agree with TRBD2. CDR3 length: 13 amino acids. Trimming cost V 10 bases and J 3 bases; bases outside gene matches: 6. Germline assignment: CDR1 MNHNS and CDR2 SASEGT.

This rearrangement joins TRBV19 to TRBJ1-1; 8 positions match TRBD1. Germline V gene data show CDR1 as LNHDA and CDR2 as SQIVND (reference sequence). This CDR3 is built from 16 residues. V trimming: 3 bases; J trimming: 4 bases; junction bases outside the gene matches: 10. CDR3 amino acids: CASSIGRGPVGTEAFF. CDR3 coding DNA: TGTGCCAGTAGTATTGGCAGGGGGCCGGTTGGCACTGAAGCTTTCTTT.

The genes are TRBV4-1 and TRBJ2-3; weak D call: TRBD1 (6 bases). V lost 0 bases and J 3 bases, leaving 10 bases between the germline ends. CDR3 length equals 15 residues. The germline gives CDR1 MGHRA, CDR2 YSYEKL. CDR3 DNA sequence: TGCGCCAGCAGCCAAGATTTGACAGGTACAGATACGCAGTATTTT. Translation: CASSQDLTGTDTQYF.

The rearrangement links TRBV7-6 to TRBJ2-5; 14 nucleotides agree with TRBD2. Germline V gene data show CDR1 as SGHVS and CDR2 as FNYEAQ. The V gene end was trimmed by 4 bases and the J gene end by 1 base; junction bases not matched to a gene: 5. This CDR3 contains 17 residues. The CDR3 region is CASSSGLAGALQETQYF. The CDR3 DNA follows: TGTGCCAGCAGCTCGGGACTAGCGGGAGCCCTCCAAGAGACCCAGTACTTC.

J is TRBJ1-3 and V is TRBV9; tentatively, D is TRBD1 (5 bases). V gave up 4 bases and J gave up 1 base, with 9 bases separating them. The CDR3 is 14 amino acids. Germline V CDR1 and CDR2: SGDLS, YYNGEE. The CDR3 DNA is TGTGCCAGCAGCTCGGGACTATCTGGAAACACCATATATTTT. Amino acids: CASSSGLSGNTIYF.

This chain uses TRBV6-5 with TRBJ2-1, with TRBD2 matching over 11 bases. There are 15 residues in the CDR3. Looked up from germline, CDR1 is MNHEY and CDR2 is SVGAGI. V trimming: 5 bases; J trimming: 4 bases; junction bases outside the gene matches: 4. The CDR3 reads CASSKLAGDYNEQFF. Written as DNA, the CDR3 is TGTGCCAGCAGTAAACTAGCGGGGGATTACAATGAGCAGTTCTTC.

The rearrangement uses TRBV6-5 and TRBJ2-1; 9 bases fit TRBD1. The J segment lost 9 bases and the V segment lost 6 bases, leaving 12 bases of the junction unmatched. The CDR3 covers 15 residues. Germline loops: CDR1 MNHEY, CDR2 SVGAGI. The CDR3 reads CASRELRTGEREQFF. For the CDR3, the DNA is TGTGCCAGCAGGGAACTTCGGACAGGGGAACGTGAGCAGTTCTTC.

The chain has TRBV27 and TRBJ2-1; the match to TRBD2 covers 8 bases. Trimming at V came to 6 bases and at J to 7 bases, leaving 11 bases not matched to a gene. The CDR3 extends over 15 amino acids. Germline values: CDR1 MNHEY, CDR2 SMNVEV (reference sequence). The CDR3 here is CASRPSGRRVNEQFF. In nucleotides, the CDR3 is TGTGCCAGCAGACCAAGCGGGAGAAGGGTGAATGAGCAGTTCTTC.

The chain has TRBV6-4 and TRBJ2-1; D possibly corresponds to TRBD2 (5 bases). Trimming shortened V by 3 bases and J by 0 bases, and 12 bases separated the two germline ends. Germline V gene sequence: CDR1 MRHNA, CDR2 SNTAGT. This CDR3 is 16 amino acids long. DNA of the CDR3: TGTGCCAGCAGTGAGGGAGCGGTTAGCTCCTACAATGAGCAGTTCTTC. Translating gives CASSEGAVSSYNEQFF.

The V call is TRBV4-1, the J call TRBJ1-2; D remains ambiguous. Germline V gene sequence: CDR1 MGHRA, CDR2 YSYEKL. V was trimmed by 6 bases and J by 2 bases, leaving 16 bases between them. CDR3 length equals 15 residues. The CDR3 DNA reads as TGCGCCAGCAGTCCCGCCAGTACCCCAAACTATGGCTACACCTTC. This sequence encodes CASSPASTPNYGYTF.

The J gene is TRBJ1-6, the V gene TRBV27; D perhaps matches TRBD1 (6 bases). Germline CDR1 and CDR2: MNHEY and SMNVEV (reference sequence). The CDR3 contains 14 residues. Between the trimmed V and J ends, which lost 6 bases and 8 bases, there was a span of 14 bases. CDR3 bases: TGTGCCAGCAGCTCGGGGGGGCCCGATTCACCCCTCCACTTT. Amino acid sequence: CASSSGGPDSPLHF.

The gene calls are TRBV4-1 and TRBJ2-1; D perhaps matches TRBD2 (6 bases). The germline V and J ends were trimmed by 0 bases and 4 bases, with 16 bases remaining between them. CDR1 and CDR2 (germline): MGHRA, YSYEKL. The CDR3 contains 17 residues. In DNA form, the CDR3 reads TGCGCCAGCAGCCAAGATCGGCGCGGGAAGGCTTACAATGAGCAGTTCTTC. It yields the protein CASSQDRRGKAYNEQFF.

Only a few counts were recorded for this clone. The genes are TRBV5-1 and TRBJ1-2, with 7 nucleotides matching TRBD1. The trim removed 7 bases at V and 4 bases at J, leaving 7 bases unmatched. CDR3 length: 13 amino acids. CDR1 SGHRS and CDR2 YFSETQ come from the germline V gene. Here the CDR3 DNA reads TGCGCCAGCTTCGGACAGGACGCCTATGGCTACACCTTC. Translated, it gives CASFGQDAYGYTF.

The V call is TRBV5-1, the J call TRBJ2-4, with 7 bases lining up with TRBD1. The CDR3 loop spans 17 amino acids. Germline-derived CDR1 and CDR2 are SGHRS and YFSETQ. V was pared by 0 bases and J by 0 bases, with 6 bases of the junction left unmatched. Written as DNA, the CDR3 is TGCGCCAGCAGCTTGGTGGGACAGAAGACAGCCAAAAACATTCAGTACTTC. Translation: CASSLVGQKTAKNIQYF.

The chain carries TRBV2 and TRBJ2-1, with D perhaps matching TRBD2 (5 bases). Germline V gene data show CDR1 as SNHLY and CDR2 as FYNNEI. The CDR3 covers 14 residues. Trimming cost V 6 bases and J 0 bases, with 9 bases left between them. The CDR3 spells CASRDTSSYNEQFF. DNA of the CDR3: TGTGCCAGCAGAGATACTAGCTCCTACAATGAGCAGTTCTTC.

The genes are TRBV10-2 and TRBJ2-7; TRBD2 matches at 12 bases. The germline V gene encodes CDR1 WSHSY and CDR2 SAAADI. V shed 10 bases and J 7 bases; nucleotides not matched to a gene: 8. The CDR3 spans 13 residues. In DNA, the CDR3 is TGCGCCACCCTAGCGGGAGGGCGTCGGGAGCAGTACTTC. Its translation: CATLAGGRREQYF.

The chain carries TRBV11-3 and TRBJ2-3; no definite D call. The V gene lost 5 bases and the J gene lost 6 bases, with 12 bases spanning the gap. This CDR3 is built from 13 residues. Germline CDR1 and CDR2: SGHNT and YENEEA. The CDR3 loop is CASSTEAGDTQYF. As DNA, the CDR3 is TGTGCCAGCAGCACCGAGGCTGGGGATACGCAGTATTTT.

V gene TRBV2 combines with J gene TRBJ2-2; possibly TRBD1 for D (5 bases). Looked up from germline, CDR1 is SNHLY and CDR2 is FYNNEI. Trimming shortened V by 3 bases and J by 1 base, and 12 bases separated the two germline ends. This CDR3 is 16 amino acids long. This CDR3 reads CASSDIGRENTGELFF. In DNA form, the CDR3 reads TGTGCCAGCAGTGATATAGGCAGGGAGAACACCGGGGAGCTGTTTTTT.

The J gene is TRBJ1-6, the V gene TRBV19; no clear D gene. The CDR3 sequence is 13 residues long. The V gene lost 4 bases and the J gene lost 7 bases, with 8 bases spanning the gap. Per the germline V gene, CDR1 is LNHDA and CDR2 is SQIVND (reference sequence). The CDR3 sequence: CASSRGGNSPLHF. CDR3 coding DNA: TGTGCCAGTAGTAGGGGAGGGAATTCACCCCTCCACTTT. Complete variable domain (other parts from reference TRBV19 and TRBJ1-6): DGGITQSPKYLFRKEGQNVTLSCEQNLNHDAMYWYRQDPGQGLRLIYYSQIVNDFQKGDIAEGYSVSREKKESFPLTVTSAQKNPTAFYLCASSRGGNSPLHFGNGTRLTVT.

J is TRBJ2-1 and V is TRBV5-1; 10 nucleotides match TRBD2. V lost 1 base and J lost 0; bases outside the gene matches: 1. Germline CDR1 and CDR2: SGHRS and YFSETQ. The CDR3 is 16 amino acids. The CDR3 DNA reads TGCGCCAGCAGCTTGCAGCGGGAGGGCTCCTACAATGAGCAGTTCTTC. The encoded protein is CASSLQREGSYNEQFF. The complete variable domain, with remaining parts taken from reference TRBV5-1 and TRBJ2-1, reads KAGVTQTPRYLIKTRGQQVTLSCSPISGHRSVSWYQQTPGQGLQFLFEYFSETQRNKGNFPGRFSGRQFSNSRSEMNVSTLELGDSALYLCASSLQREGSYNEQFFGPGTRLTVL.

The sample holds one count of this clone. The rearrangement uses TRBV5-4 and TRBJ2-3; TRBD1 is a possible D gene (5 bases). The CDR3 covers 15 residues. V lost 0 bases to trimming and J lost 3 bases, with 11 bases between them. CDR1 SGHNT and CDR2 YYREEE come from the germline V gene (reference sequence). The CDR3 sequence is CASSLGGTSTDTQYF. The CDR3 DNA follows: TGTGCCAGCAGCTTGGGGGGCACAAGTACAGATACGCAGTATTTT. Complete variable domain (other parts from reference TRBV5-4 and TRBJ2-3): ETGVTQSPTHLIKTRGQQVTLRCSSQSGHNTVSWYQQALGQGPQFIFQYYREEENGRGNFPPRFSGLQFPNYSSELNVNALELDDSALYLCASSLGGTSTDTQYFGPGTRLTVL.

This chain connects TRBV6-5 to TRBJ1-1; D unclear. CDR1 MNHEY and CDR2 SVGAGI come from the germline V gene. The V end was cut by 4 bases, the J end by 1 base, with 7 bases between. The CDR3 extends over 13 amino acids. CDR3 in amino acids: CASSFSGNTEAFF. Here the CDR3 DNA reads TGTGCCAGCAGTTTTTCGGGGAACACTGAAGCTTTCTTT.

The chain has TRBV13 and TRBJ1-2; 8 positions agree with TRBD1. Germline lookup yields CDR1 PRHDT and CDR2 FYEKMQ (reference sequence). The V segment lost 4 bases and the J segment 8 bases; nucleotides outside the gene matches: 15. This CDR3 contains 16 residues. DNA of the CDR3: TGTGCCAGCAGCTCGAACGCGAGACAGGGGAAAGGGGGCTACACCTTC. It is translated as CASSSNARQGKGGYTF.